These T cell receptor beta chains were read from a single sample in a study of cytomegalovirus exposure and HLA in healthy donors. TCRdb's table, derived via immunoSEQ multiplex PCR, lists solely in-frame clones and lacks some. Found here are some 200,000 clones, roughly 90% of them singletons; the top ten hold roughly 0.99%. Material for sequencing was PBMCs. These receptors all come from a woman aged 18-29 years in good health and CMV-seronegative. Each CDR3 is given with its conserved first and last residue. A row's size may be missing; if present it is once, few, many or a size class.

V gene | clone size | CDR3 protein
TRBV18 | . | CASSPEGQYNQPQHF
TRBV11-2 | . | CASSRRRASQETQYF
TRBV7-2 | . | CASSLWSGDEKLFF
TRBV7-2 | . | CASSLDLAGGTDTQYF
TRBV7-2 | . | CASSLMAGTPYEQYF
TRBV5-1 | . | CASSSTFREGSYEQYF
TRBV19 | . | CASRQGGNQPQHF
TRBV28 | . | CASSAYSNQPQHF
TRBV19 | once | CASYTSDRPNYGYTF
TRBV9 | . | CASSGPGTTEYEQFF
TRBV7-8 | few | CASSPPAVGPERSGGGETQYF
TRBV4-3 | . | CASSQDASGRGRNEQFF
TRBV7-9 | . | CASINRTGAYGYTF
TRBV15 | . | CATSRGTGGGQPQHF
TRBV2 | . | CASSERRGTEAFF
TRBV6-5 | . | CASRNLAGDNEQFF
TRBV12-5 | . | CASGFSGSLYGYTF
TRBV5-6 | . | CASSLPPGATYEQYF
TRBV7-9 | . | CASSNTGTHASPLHF
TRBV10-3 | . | CAINNQGSGYTF
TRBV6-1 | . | CASSLAGQTYNEQFF
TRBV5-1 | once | CASSRAGTTGYEQYF
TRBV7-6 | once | CASRARGGWPDTQYF
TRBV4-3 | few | CASSQESGISYEQYF
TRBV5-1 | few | CASSSRTSGDTQYF
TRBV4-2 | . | CASKRDLQGHSGANVLTF
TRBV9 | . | CASSVNREMNTEAFF
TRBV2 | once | CASSRGRSSYNEQFF
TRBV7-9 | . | CASSPDRGNEKLFF
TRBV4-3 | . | CASSQLQGGQPQHF
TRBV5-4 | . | CASSLESYRLKETQYF
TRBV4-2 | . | CASSQGLGAYEQYF
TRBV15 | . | CATSRDRPDEQYF
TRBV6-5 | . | CASSFRGAISDYGYTF
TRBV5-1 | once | CASSRPQGIATNEKLFF
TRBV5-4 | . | CASSLATSGGADTQYF
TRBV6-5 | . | CASSSPGQGHEQYF
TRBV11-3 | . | CASSFWRGEQYF
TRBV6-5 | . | CASRRENAYGYTF